This T cell receptor beta chain was retrieved from a study of blood T cell repertoires in COVID-19. Overall study context: Samples taken during acute and convalescent COVID-19 were collected in the United States, Italy and Spain. The analysed material was cDNA or gDNA that came from T cells, B-cell-depleted T cells, or PBMCs.

Trimming shortened V by 4 bases and J by 7 bases, and 11 bases separated the two germline ends. This CDR3 region has 13 residues. Enrolment of Seattle patients took place during active infection, and they were followed longitudinally. The table lists this clone with a count of one. Original methodology: Amplification from reference gene primers served as the basis for estimated nucleated cell counts. The protocol was immunoSEQ multiplex PCR, while the TCRdb copy is restricted to in-frame clones and leaves out a portion. The DNA was the basis for D and trimming; V, J and clone size are from that table. Here the sample spans approximately 300,000 clones, 80% to 95% being singletons.

The TCR sequence derives from a woman in her twenties or thirties with COVID-19, enrolled during active disease. Material for sequencing was peripheral blood. V usage is TRBV12-3 or TRBV12-4 and J usage is TRBJ2-1; possible D gene TRBD1, 6 bases. The CDR3 region has the DNA TGTGCCAGCAGTTCTAGTAGGGGGAATGAGCAGTTCTTC. It specifies CASSSSRGNEQFF.